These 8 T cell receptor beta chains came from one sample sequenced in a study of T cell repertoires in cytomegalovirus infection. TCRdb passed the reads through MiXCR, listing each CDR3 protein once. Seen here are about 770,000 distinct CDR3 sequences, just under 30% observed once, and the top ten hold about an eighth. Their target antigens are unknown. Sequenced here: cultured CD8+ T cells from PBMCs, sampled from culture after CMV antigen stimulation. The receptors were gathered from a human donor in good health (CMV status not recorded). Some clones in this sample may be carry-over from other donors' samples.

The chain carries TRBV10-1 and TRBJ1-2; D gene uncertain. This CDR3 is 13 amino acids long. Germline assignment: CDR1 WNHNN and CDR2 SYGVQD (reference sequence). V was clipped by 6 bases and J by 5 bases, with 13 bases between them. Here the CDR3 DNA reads TGCGCCAGCAGGGGATGTAGGAAGTATGGCTACACCTTC. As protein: CASRGCRKYGYTF.

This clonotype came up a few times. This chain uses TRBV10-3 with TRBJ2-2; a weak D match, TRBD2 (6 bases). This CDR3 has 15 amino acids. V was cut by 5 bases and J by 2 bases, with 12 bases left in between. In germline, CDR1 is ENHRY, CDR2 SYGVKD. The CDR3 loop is CAISPAGSNTGELFF. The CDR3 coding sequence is TGTGCCATCAGTCCGGCGGGATCAAACACCGGGGAGCTGTTTTTT.

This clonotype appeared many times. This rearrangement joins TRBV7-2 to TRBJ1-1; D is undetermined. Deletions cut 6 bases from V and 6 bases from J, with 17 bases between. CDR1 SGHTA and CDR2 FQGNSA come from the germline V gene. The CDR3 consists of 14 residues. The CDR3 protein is CASREGTRIAEAFF. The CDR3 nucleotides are TGTGCCAGCAGGGAGGGTACGAGGATTGCTGAAGCTTTCTTT.

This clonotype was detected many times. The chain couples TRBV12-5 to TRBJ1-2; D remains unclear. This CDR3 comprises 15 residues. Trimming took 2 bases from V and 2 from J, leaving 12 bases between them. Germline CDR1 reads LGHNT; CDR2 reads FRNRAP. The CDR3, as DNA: TGTGCTAGTGGTTTGAGCTTGGACCGAAACTATGGCTACACCTTC. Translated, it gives CASGLSLDRNYGYTF.

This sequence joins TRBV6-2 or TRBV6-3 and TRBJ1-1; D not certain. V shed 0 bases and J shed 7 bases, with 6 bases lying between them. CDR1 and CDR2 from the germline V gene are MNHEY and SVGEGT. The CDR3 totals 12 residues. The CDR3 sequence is CASSYSPVEAFF. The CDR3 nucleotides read TGTGCCAGCAGTTACTCGCCAGTTGAAGCTTTCTTT.

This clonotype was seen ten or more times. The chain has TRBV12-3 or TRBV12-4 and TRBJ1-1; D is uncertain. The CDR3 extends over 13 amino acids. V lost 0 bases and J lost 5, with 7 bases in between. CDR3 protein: CASSLAPRTEAFF. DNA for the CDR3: TGTGCCAGCAGTTTAGCGCCAAGGACTGAAGCTTTCTTT.

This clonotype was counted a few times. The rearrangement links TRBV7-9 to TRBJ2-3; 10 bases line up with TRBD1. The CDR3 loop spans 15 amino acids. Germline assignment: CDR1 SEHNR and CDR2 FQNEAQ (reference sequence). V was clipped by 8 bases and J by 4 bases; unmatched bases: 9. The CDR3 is CASQPRDRGADTQYF. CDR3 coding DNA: TGTGCCAGCCAACCCCGGGACAGGGGTGCAGATACGCAGTATTTT. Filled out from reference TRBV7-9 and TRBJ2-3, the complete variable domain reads DTGVSQNPRHKITKRGQNVTFRCDPISEHNRLYWYRQTLGQGPEFLTYFQNEAQLEKSRLLSDRFSAERPKGSFSTLEIQRTEQGDSAMYLCASQPRDRGADTQYFGPGTRLTVL.

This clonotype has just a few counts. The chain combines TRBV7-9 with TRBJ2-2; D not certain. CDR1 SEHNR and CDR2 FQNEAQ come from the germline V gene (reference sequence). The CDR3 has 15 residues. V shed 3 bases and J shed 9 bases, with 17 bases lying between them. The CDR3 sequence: CASSLATERRRELFF. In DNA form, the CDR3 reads TGTGCCAGCAGCTTGGCAACGGAGAGGCGGAGGGAGCTGTTTTTT.